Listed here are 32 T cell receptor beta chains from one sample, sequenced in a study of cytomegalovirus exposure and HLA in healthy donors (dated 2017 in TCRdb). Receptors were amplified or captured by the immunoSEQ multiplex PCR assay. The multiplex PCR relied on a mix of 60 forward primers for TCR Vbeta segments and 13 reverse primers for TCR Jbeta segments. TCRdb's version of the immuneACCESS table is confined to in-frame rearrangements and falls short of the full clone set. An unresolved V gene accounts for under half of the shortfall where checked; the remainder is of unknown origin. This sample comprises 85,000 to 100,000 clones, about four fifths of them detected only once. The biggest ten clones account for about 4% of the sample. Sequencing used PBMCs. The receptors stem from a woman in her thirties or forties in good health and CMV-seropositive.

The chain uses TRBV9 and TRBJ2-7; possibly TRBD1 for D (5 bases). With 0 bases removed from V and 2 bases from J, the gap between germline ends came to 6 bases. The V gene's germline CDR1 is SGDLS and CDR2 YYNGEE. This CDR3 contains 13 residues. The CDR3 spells CASSVGTTYEQYF. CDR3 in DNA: TGTGCCAGCAGCGTAGGGACAACCTACGAGCAGTACTTC.

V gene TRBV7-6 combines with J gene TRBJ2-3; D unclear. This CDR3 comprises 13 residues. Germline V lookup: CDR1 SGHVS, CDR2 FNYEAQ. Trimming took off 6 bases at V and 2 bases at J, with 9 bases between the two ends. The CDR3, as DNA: TGTGCCAGCAGTCCCCAGAACACAGATACGCAGTATTTT. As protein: CASSPQNTDTQYF.

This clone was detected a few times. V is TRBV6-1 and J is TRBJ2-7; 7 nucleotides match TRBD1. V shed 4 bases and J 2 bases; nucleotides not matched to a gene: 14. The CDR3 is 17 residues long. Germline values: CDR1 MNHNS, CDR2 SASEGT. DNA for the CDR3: TGTGCCAGCAGTGGAGGGACACTAAGGGACAGCACCTACGAGCAGTACTTC. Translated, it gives CASSGGTLRDSTYEQYF.

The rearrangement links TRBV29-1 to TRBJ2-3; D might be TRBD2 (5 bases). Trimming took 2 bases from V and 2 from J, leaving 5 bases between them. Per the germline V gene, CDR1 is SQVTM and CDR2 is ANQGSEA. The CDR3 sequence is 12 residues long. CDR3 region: CSVERDTDTQYF. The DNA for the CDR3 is TGCAGCGTTGAACGGGACACAGATACGCAGTATTTT.

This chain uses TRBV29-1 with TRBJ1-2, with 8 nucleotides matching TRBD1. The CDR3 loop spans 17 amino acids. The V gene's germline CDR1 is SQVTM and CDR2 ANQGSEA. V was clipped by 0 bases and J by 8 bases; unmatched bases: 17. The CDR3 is CSVEDFGQGEWVSGYTF. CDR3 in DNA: TGCAGCGTTGAAGACTTCGGACAGGGCGAATGGGTATCAGGCTACACCTTC.

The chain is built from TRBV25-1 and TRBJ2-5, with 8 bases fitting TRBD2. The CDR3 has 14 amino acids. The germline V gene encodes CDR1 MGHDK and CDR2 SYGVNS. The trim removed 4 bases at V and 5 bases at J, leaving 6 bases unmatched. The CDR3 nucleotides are TGTGCCAGCAGTGCGGGAGGGTCACGCGAGACCCAGTACTTC. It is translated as CASSAGGSRETQYF.

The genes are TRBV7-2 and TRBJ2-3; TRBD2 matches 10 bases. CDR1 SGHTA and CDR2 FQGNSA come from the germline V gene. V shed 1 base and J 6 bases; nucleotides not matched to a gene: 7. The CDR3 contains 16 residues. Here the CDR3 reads CASSLGELAGPDTQYF. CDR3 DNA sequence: TGTGCCAGCAGCTTAGGGGAACTAGCGGGACCTGATACGCAGTATTTT.

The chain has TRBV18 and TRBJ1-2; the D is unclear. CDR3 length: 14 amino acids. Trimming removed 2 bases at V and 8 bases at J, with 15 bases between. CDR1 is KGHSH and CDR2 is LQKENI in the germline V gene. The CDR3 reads CASSPGLHRPGYTF. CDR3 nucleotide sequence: TGTGCCAGCTCACCAGGCCTCCACCGCCCCGGCTACACCTTC.

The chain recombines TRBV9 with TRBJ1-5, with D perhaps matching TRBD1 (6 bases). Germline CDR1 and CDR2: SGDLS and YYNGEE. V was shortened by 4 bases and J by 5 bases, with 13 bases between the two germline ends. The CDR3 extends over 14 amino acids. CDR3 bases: TGTGCCAGCAGCCCCCAGGGGAAGGATCAGCCCCAGCATTTT. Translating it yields CASSPQGKDQPQHF. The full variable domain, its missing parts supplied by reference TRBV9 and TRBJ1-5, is DSGVTQTPKHLITATGQRVTLRCSPRSGDLSVYWYQQSLDQGLQFLIQYYNGEERAKGNILERFSAQQFPDLHSELNLSSLELGDSALYFCASSPQGKDQPQHFGDGTRLSIL.

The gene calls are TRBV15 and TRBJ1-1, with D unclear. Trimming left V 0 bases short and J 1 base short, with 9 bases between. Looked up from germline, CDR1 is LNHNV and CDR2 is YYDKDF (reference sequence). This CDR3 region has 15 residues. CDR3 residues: CATSRDGGENTEAFF. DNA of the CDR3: TGTGCCACCAGCAGAGATGGAGGCGAGAACACTGAAGCTTTCTTT. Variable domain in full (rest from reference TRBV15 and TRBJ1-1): DAMVIQNPRYQVTQFGKPVTLSCSQTLNHNVMYWYQQKSSQAPKLLFHYYDKDFNNEADTPDNFQSRRPNTSFCFLDIRSPGLGDTAMYLCATSRDGGENTEAFFGQGTRLTVV.

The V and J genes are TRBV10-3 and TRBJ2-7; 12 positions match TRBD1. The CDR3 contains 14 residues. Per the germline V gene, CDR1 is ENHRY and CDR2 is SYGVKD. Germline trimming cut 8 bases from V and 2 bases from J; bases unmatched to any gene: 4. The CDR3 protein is CAIGGQGAPYEQYF. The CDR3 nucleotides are TGTGCCATCGGGGGACAGGGGGCTCCCTACGAGCAGTACTTC.

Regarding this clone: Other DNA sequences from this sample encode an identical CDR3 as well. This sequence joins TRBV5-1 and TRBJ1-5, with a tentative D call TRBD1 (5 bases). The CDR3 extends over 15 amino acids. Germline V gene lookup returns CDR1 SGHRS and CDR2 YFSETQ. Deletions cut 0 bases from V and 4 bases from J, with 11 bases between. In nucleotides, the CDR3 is TGCGCCAGCAGCTTGGAAGGGGCGAGTAATCAGCCCCAGCATTTT. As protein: CASSLEGASNQPQHF.

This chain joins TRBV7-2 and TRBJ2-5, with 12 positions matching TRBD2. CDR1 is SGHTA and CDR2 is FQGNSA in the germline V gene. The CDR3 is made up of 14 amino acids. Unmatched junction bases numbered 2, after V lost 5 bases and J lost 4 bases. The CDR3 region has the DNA TGTGCCAGCAGCCCGGGACTAGCGGGAGAGACCCAGTACTTC. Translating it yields CASSPGLAGETQYF. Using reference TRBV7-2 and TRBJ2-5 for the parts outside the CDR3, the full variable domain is GAGVSQSPSNKVTEKGKDVELRCDPISGHTALYWYRQSLGQGLEFLIYFQGNSAPDKSGLPSDRFSAERTGGSVSTLTIQRTQQEDSAVYLCASSPGLAGETQYFGPGTRLLVL.

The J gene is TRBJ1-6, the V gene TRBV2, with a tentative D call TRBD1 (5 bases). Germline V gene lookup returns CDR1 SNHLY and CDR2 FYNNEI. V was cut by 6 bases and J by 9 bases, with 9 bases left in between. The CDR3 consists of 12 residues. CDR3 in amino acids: CASREGLSPLHF. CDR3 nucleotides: TGTGCCAGCAGGGAGGGGCTTTCACCCCTCCACTTT.

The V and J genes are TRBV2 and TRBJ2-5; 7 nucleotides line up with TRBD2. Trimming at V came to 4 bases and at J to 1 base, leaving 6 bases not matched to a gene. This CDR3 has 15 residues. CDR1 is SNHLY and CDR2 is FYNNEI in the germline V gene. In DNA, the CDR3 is TGTGCCAGCAGTGGGGCTAGCGGACCCCAAGAGACCCAGTACTTC. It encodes CASSGASGPQETQYF.

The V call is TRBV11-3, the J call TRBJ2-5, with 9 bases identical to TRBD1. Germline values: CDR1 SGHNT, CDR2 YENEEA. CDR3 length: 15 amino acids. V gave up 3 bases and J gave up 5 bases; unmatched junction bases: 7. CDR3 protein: CASSLGQGDGETQYF. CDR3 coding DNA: TGTGCCAGCAGCTTGGGACAGGGCGATGGGGAGACCCAGTACTTC. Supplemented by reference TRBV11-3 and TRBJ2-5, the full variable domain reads EAGVVQSPRYKIIEKKQPVAFWCNPISGHNTLYWYLQNLGQGPELLIRYENEEAVDDSQLPKDRFSAERLKGVDSTLKIQPAELGDSAVYLCASSLGQGDGETQYFGPGTRLLVL.

As DNA, the CDR3 is TGTGCCAGCAGTTACGCCGGCCGGGACAACACAGATACGCAGTATTTT. Its translation is CASSYAGRDNTDTQYF. The chain carries TRBV6-5 and TRBJ2-3, with D tentatively TRBD1 (6 bases). V lost 2 bases and J lost 2, with 14 bases in between. Germline assignment: CDR1 MNHEY and CDR2 SVGAGI. The CDR3 loop spans 16 amino acids.

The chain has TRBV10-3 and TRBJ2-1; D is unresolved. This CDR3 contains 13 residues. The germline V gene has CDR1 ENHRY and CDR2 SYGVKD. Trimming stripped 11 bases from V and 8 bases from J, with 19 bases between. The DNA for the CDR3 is TGTGCCGCAACGGCACTATTAGTCGATGAGCAGTTCTTC. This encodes CAATALLVDEQFF.

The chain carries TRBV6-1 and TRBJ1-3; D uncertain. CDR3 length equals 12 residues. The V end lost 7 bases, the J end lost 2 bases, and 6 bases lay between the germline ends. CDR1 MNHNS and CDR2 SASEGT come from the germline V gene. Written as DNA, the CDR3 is TGTGCCAGCACCCTTACTGGAAACACCATATATTTT. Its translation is CASTLTGNTIYF.

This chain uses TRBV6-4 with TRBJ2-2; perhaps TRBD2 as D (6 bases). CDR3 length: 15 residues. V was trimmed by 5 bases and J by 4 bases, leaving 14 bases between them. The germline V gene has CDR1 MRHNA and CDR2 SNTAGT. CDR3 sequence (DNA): TGTGCCAGCAGTCCCCGGAGGGGAGGCACCGGGGAGCTGTTTTTT. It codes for CASSPRRGGTGELFF.

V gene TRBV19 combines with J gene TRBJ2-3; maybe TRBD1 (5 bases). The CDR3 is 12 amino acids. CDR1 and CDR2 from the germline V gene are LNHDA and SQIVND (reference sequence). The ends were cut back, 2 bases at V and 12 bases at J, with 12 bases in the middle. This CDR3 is CASSITQGHQYF. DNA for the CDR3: TGTGCCAGTAGTATAACCCAGGGCCACCAGTATTTT. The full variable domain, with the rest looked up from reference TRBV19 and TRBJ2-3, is DGGITQSPKYLFRKEGQNVTLSCEQNLNHDAMYWYRQDPGQGLRLIYYSQIVNDFQKGDIAEGYSVSREKKESFPLTVTSAQKNPTAFYLCASSITQGHQYFGPGTRLTVL.

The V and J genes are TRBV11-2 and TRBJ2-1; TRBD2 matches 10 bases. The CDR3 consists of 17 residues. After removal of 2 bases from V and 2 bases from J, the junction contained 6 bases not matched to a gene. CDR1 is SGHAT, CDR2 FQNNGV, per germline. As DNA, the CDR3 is TGTGCCAGCAGCTTATTACAGACTAGCGGGCCCTACAATGAGCAGTTCTTC. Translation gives CASSLLQTSGPYNEQFF.

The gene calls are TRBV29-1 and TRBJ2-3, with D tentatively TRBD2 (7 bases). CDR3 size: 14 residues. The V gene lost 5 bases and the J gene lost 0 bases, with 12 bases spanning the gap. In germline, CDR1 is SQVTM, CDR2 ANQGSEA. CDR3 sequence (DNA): TGCAGCGTTCTCCGGGGGGCTAGCACAGATACGCAGTATTTT. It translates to CSVLRGASTDTQYF.

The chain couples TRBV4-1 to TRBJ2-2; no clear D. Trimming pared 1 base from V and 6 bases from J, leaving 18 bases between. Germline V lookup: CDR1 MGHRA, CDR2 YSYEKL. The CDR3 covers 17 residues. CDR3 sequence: CASSQVAAIGWPGELFF. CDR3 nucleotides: TGCGCCAGCAGCCAAGTCGCCGCTATCGGGTGGCCCGGGGAGCTGTTTTTT.

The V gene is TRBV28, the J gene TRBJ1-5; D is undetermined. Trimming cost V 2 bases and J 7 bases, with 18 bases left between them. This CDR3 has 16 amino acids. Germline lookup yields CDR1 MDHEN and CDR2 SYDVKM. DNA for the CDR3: TGTGCCAGCAGTTTACTCCGGGGTCGGGTGGACCAGCCCCAGCATTTT. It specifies CASSLLRGRVDQPQHF. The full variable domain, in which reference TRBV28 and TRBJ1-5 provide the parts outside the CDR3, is DVKVTQSSRYLVKRTGEKVFLECVQDMDHENMFWYRQDPGLGLRLIYFSYDVKMKEKGDIPEGYSVSREKKERFSLILESASTNQTSMYLCASSLLRGRVDQPQHFGDGTRLSIL.

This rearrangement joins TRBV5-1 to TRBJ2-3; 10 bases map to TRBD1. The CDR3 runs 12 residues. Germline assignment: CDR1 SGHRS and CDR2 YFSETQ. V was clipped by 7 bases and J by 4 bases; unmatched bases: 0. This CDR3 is CASGTGADTQYF. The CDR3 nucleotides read TGCGCCAGCGGGACAGGGGCAGATACGCAGTATTTT.

The CDR3 nucleotides are TGTGCCAGCAGCTTAAGCGGGGGGGAGGGTGAAGCTTTCTTT. This sequence encodes CASSLSGGEGEAFF. The chain employs TRBV7-3 and TRBJ1-1; D is perhaps TRBD1 (5 bases). V lost 1 base, J lost 7 bases, and 13 bases lay in between. The CDR3 is made up of 14 amino acids. The germline V gene has CDR1 SGHTA and CDR2 FQGTGA.

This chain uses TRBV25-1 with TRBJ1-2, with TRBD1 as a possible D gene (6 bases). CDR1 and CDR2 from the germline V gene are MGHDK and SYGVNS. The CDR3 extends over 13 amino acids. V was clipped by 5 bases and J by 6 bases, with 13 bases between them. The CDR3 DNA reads TGTGCCAGCAGTCCCCCCGGACAGAATGGCTACACCTTC. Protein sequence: CASSPPGQNGYTF.

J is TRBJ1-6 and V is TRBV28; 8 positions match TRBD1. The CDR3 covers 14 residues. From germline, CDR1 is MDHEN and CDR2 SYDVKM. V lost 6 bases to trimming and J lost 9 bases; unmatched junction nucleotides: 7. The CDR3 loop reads CASRVTGETSPLHF. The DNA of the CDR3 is TGTGCCAGCAGGGTGACAGGGGAAACTTCACCCCTCCACTTT.

CDR3 sequence: CASRDGGANYGYTF. In DNA, the CDR3 is TGTGCCAGCAGGGACGGGGGAGCTAACTATGGCTACACCTTC. The genes are TRBV28 and TRBJ1-2; perhaps TRBD1 as D (5 bases). Trimming cost V 6 bases and J 0 bases, with 11 bases left between them. The germline CDR1 and CDR2 sequences are MDHEN and SYDVKM. The length of the CDR3 is 14 residues.

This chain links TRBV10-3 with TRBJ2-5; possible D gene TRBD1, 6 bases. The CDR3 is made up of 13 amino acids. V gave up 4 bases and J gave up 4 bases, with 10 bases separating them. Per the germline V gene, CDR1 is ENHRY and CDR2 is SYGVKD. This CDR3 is CAISGDRIETQYF. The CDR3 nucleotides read TGTGCCATCAGTGGAGACAGGATAGAGACCCAGTACTTC.

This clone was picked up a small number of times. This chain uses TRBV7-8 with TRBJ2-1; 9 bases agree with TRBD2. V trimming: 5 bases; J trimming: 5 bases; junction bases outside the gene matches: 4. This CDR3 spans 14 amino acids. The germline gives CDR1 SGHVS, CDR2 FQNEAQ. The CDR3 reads CASSQTSGDNEQFF. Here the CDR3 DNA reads TGTGCCAGCAGCCAGACTAGCGGTGACAATGAGCAGTTCTTC.